Sequencing of this T cell receptor (beta chain) was carried out in a study of CD8 T cells in Susac syndrome. Treatment-naive patients with stable or active relapsing-remitting disease were the multiple sclerosis controls. TEMRA cells were enriched by FACS, and CD4+ and CD8+ T cells were negatively isolated. The CDR3 is made up of 15 amino acids. Germline V gene lookup returns CDR1 SGHTA and CDR2 FQGTGA. The V end lost 2 bases, the J end lost 1 base, and 11 bases lay between the germline ends. This clonotype was seen a single time. The authors reverse transcribed roughly 0.5 to 1 ug RNA with random hexamers. Multiplex immunoSEQ PCR targeted 54 Vbeta and 13 Jbeta TCR beta segments. TCRdb re-derived calls from the immunoSEQ multiplex PCR reads in MiXCR, one entry per CDR3 protein. The sample yields about 200,000 distinct CDR3 sequences, 95% seen once.

The chain combines TRBV7-3 with TRBJ2-5; the D is unclear. The sample was CD4+ T cells from PBMCs. The TCR comes from a human donor with multiple sclerosis. The CDR3 nucleotides are TGTGCCAGCAGCTTATCAGTTGCGAGCCAAGAGACCCAGTACTTC. This codes for CASSLSVASQETQYF.